What follows are 12 T cell receptor beta chains derived from one specimen sequenced in a study of spatial heterogeneity in lung cancer. As for time point: sample taken at primary tumor resection. Via MiXCR, TCRdb re-called the 5' RACE reads, giving one row per CDR3 protein. The profile covers about 39,000 distinct CDR3 sequences, with 3% to 3.5% appearing a single time and around 36% taken by the ten largest. Sequencing used normal lung tissue next to the tumor, obtained at surgery. The receptors shown here come from a male donor with early-stage non-small cell lung cancer.

This clonotype was seen many times. The chain is built from TRBV9 and TRBJ2-1; D is tentatively TRBD1 or TRBD2 (5 bases each). Germline CDR1 reads SGDLS; CDR2 reads YYNGEE. The CDR3 sequence is 15 residues long. Between the trimmed V and J ends, which lost 4 bases and 0 bases, there was a span of 11 bases. This CDR3 is CASSPLGASYNEQFF. DNA for the CDR3: TGTGCCAGCAGCCCCCTCGGGGCCTCCTACAATGAGCAGTTCTTC.

The sample holds many counts of this clonotype. This sequence joins TRBV2 and TRBJ2-3; 7 bases map to TRBD1. Germline V gene lookup returns CDR1 SNHLY and CDR2 FYNNEI. The V and J ends lost 0 bases and 6 bases, in that order; junction bases with no gene match: 15. The CDR3 is 18 residues long. In DNA form, the CDR3 reads TGTGCCAGCAGTGAAGCGCAAGGAGGAGGACAGGACGCCGATACGCAGTATTTT. It specifies CASSEAQGGGQDADTQYF.

This clonotype came up many times. The chain combines TRBV12-3 or TRBV12-4 with TRBJ1-1; D remains ambiguous. This CDR3 is built from 13 residues. The V and J ends lost 4 bases and 2 bases respectively, with 8 bases between them. CDR3 DNA sequence: TGTGCCAGCAGTTCTAACAGCAACACTGAAGCTTTCTTT. Translating it yields CASSSNSNTEAFF.

In this sample, this clonotype turned up many times. V is TRBV9 and J is TRBJ2-7; 13 positions match TRBD2. CDR1 and CDR2 from the germline V gene are SGDLS and YYNGEE. V was pared by 3 bases and J by 4 bases, with 13 bases of the junction left unmatched. The CDR3 length is 18 residues. As DNA, the CDR3 is TGTGCCAGCAGCGCCGTTAGTTCGGGGACTAGCGGGGATTACGAGCAGTACTTC. Translating it yields CASSAVSSGTSGDYEQYF.

This clonotype was seen many times. The genes are TRBV30 and TRBJ2-7; 9 bases align to TRBD1. V shed 4 bases, J shed 5 bases, and the junction held 12 bases outside the gene matches. The germline V gene encodes CDR1 GTSNPN and CDR2 SVGIG (reference sequence). The CDR3 is 15 residues long. The CDR3 DNA sequence: TGTGCCTGGAACCCCCGGGACAGGGTTCCCCACGAGCAGTACTTC. Encoded protein: CAWNPRDRVPHEQYF. Full variable domain (remainder filled in from reference TRBV30 and TRBJ2-7): SQTIHQWPATLVQPVGSPLSLECTVEGTSNPNLYWYRQAAGRGLQLLFYSVGIGQISSEVPQNLSASRPQDRQFILSSKKLLLSDSGFYLCAWNPRDRVPHEQYFGPGTRLTVT.

CDR3 region: CAIKGPGHYSGNTIYF. In DNA, the CDR3 is TGTGCCATCAAGGGGCCAGGACATTACTCTGGAAACACCATATATTTT. This chain connects TRBV10-3 to TRBJ1-3; TRBD1 is a possible D gene (5 bases). V dropped 7 bases and J dropped 0 bases, with 16 bases sitting between them. The CDR3 is 16 amino acids. The germline gives CDR1 ENHRY, CDR2 SYGVKD.

Many counts were recorded for this clonotype. The chain employs TRBV12-3 or TRBV12-4 and TRBJ2-2; D gene uncertain. This CDR3 contains 13 residues. V gave up 0 bases and J gave up 1 base, with 0 bases separating them. CDR3 bases: TGTGCCAGCAGTTTAGCGAACACCGGGGAGCTGTTTTTT. This codes for CASSLANTGELFF.

This clonotype was detected many times. The chain uses TRBV5-1 and TRBJ2-5, with 9 bases matching TRBD2. Germline CDR1 is SGHRS and CDR2 is YFSETQ. Trimming cost V 4 bases and J 3 bases; bases outside gene matches: 4. The CDR3 has 14 residues. CDR3 loop: CASSISGGKETQYF. In DNA form, the CDR3 reads TGCGCCAGCAGCATTAGCGGGGGCAAAGAGACCCAGTACTTC.

This clonotype was counted ten times or more. The chain is built from TRBV3-1 and TRBJ2-7; D call uncertain. The germline CDR1 and CDR2 sequences are LGHDT and YNNKEL (reference sequence). The CDR3 sequence is 14 residues long. V lost 1 base and J 1 base, leaving 8 bases between the germline ends. CDR3: CASSQVFSSYEQYF. CDR3 nucleotides: TGTGCCAGCAGCCAAGTCTTCTCATCCTACGAGCAGTACTTC.

By share, this clonotype counts as large. The chain uses TRBV4-3 and TRBJ2-7; D is uncertain. The germline CDR1 and CDR2 sequences are LGHNA and YSLEER. Trimming took 3 bases from V and 5 from J, leaving 11 bases between them. The CDR3 runs to 13 residues. This CDR3 is CASSQWLENEQYF. CDR3 nucleotide sequence: TGCGCCAGCAGCCAGTGGCTGGAGAACGAGCAGTACTTC.

The chain uses TRBV5-5 and TRBJ2-7, with TRBD1 matching over 8 bases. The CDR3 is 12 amino acids. The germline CDR1 and CDR2 sequences are SGHKS and YYEKEE (reference sequence). The trim removed 5 bases at V and 5 bases at J, leaving 3 bases unmatched. This chain's CDR3 is CASRTGENEQYF. CDR3 nucleotides: TGTGCCAGCAGGACAGGGGAAAACGAGCAGTACTTC.

This clonotype came up a few times. The CDR3 protein is CASTTGAGELFF. The CDR3 nucleotides are TGTGCCAGCACCACAGGGGCCGGGGAGCTGTTTTTT. This chain connects TRBV3-1 to TRBJ2-2; 7 nucleotides align to TRBD1. The CDR3 extends over 12 amino acids. The V gene's germline CDR1 is LGHDT and CDR2 YNNKEL (reference sequence). Trimming cost V 7 bases and J 6 bases; bases outside gene matches: 2. Full variable domain (missing parts from reference TRBV3-1 and TRBJ2-2): DTAVSQTPKYLVTQMGNDKSIKCEQNLGHDTMYWYKQDSKKFLKIMFSYNNKELIINETVPNRFSPKSPDKAHLNLHINSLELGDSAVYFCASTTGAGELFFGEGSRLTVL.